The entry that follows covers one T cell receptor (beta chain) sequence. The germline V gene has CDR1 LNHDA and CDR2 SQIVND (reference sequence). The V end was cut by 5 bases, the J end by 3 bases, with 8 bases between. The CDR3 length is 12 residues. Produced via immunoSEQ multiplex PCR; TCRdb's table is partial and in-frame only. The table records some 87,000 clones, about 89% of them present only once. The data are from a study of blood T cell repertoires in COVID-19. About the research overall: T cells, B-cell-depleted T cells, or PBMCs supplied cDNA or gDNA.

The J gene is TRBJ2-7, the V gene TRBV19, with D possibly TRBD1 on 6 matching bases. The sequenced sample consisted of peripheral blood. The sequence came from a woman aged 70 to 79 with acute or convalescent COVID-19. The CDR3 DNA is TGTGCCAGTAGTCTACAGGGCTACGAGCAGTACTTC. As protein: CASSLQGYEQYF.